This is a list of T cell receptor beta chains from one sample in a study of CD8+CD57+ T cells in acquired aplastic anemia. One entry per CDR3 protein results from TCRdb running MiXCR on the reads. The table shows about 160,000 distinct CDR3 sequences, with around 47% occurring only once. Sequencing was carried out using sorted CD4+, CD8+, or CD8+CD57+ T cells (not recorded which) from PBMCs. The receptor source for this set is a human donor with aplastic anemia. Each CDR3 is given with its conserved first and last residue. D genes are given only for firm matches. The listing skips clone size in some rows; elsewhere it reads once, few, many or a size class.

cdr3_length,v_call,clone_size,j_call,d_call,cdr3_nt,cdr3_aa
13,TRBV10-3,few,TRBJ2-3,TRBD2,TGTGCCTCGCGGACTAGCGGTACAGATACGCAGTATTTT,CASRTSGTDTQYF
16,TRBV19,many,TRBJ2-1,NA,TGTGCCAGTAGTATCTCCCTCACGGACAAGTACAATGAGCAGTTCTTC,CASSISLTDKYNEQFF
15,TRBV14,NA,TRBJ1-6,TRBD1,TGTGCCAGCAGCCAAATGACAGGGATAAATTCACCCCTCCACTTT,CASSQMTGINSPLHF
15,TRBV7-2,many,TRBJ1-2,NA,TGTGCCAGCAGCTTAGCGCCCGGGGTAGGCTATGGCTACACCTTC,CASSLAPGVGYGYTF
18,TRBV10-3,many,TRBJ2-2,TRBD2,TGTGCCATCAGCGTAGCGGGGGGGCTGAACGGGAACACCGGGGAGCTGTTTTTT,CAISVAGGLNGNTGELFF
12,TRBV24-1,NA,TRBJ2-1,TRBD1,TGTGCCACCGGGGGACAGGTCAATGAGCAGTTCTTC,CATGGQVNEQFF
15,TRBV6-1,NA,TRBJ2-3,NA,TGTGCCAGCAGTGATGGGCATAAGGGCACAGATACGCAGTATTTT,CASSDGHKGTDTQYF
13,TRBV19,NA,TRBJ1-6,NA,TGTGCCAGTAGTAATGGGAATGGATCACCCCTCCACTTT,CASSNGNGSPLHF
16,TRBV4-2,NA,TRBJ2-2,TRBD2,TGTGCCAGCAGCCAAGTCCAGAGACTAGCGTTCGGGGAGCTGTTTTTT,CASSQVQRLAFGELFF
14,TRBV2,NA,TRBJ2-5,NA,TGTGCCAGCTGCTACACAGGGCTTCAAGGGACCCAGTACTTC,CASCYTGLQGTQYF
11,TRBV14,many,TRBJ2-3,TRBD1,TGTGCCAGCAGCCCAGGGGGTACGCAGTATTTT,CASSPGGTQYF
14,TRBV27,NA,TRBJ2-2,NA,TGTGCCAGCAGTTTACGTATAAACACCGGGGAGCTGTTTTTT,CASSLRINTGELFF
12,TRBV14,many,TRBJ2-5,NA,TGTGCCAGCAGCCGACGCTGGGAGACCCAGTACTTC,CASSRRWETQYF
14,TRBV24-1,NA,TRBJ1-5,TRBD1,TGTGCCACCACTTCCGGGACAGGCAATCAGCCCCAGCATTTT,CATTSGTGNQPQHF
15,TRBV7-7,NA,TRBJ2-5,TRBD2,TGTGCTAGCAGTCCTACTGGGGGAGGGCAAGAGACCCAGTACTTC,CASSPTGGGQETQYF
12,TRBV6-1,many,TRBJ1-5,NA,TGTGCCAGCAGTGACCGGGTCCAGCCCCAGCATTTT,CASSDRVQPQHF
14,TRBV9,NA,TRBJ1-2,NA,TGTGCCAGCAGTCCTAGACAGGTAGTCTATGGCTACACCTTC,CASSPRQVVYGYTF
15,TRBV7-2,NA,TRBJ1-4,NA,TGTGCCAGCAGCAAAGGACGGATAACTAATGAAAAACTGTTTTTT,CASSKGRITNEKLFF
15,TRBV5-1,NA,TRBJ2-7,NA,TGCGCCAGCAGCTTGGGGCCAGGCGAATCCTACGAGCAGTACTTC,CASSLGPGESYEQYF
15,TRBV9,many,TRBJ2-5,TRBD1,TGTGCCAGCAGCCCTCATGGGACAGCACAAGAGACCCAGTACTTC,CASSPHGTAQETQYF
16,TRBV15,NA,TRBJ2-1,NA,TGTGCCGCCAGCAGCTTGGTTTCAGGGTCGGACAATGAGCAGTTCTTC,CAASSLVSGSDNEQFF
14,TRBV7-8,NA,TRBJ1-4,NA,TGTGCCAGCAGCCCCCGGGGGCAGTACGAAAAACTGTTTTTT,CASSPRGQYEKLFF
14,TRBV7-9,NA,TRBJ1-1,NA,TGTGCCAGCAGCAGCCTGACAGGGAACACTGAAGCTTTCTTT,CASSSLTGNTEAFF
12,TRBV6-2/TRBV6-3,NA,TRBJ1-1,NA,TGTGCCAGCAACCCAGGCAGGGGCGAAGCTTTCTTT,CASNPGRGEAFF
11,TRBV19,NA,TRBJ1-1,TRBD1,TGTGCCAGTGCAACAGGGGTTTTATCTTGTTTT,CASATGVLSCF
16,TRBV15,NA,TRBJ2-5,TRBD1,TGTGCCACCAGCAACCTCGGACAGGGTCCGTTGGAGACCCAGTACTTC,CATSNLGQGPLETQYF
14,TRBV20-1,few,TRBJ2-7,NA,TGCAGTGCTAGAGATGAGGCCAGGGCCTACGAGCAGTACTTC,CSARDEARAYEQYF
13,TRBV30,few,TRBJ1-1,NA,TGTGCCTGGAGTGTAGGGACAAACACTGAAGCTTTCTTT,CAWSVGTNTEAFF
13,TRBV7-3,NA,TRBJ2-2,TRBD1,TGTGCCAGCAGCCGACAGGGCACCGGGGAGCTGTTTTTT,CASSRQGTGELFF
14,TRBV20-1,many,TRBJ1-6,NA,TGCAGTGCTAGAGTGTCCATTTACGATTCACCCCTCCACTTT,CSARVSIYDSPLHF
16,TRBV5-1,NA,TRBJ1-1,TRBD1,TGCGCCAGCAGCGTATCCGGGACAGGGGGGGACACTGAAGCTTTCTTT,CASSVSGTGGDTEAFF
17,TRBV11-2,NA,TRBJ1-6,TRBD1,TGTGCCAGCAGCACCCACCCCGGGACAGGGGGCAATTCACCCCTCCACTTT,CASSTHPGTGGNSPLHF
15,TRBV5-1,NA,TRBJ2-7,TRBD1,TGCGCCAGCAGCTCCGCCGGGACAGGGGGCTACGAGCAGTACTTC,CASSSAGTGGYEQYF
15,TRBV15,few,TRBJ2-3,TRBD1,TGTGCCACCAGCGGCCGACAGGGGGCAATAGATACGCAGTATTTT,CATSGRQGAIDTQYF
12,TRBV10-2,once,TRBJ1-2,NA,TGCGCCAGCAGGGGTCAAGGCAGCGGCTACACCTTC,CASRGQGSGYTF
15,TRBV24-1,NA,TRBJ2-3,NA,TGTGCCACCAGTGATGCCGACACAAGCACAGATACGCAGTATTTT,CATSDADTSTDTQYF
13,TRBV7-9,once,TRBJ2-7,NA,TGTGCCAGCAGTTACATAGCCGGCTACGAGCAGTACTTC,CASSYIAGYEQYF
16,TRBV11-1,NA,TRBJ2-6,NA,TGTGCCAGCAGCTTCGGCAGGTCGTCTGGGGCCAACGTCCTGACTTTC,CASSFGRSSGANVLTF
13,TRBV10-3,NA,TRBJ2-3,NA,TGTGCCATCAGGGAAAGGTTTACAGATACGCAGTATTTT,CAIRERFTDTQYF
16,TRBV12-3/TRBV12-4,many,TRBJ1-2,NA,TGTGCCAGCAGTTTACCCAAGCCACGGACAGCGGGCGGCTACACCTTC,CASSLPKPRTAGGYTF
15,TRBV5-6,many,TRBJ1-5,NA,TGTGCCAGCAGCTTGGCCGGACTTAGCAATCAGCCCCAGCATTTT,CASSLAGLSNQPQHF
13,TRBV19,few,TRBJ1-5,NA,TGTGCCAGTAGTATAGAGGGGGGTCAGCCCCAGCATTTT,CASSIEGGQPQHF
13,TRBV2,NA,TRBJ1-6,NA,TGTGCCAGCAGTGTAGGTATGGAGTCACCCCTCCACTTT,CASSVGMESPLHF
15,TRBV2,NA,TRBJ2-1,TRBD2,TGTGCCAGCAGTGGGCTAGCGGGGGCGAACAATGAGCAGTTCTTC,CASSGLAGANNEQFF
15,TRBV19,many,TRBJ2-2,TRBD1,TGTGCCAGTAGTAAGGACAGGGGGCACACCGGGGAGCTGTTTTTT,CASSKDRGHTGELFF
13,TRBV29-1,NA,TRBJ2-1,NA,TGCAGCGTAGGCTCGGCGGGGTACAATGAGCAGTTCTTC,CSVGSAGYNEQFF
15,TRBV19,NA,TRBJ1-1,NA,TGTGCCAGTACCAACGTCCTCGGAGGGAACACTGAAGCTTTCTTT,CASTNVLGGNTEAFF
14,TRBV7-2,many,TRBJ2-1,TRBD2,TGTGCCAGCACCCCCGGGACTAGCGTCAGTGAGCAGTTCTTC,CASTPGTSVSEQFF